This T cell receptor (beta chain) was captured in a study of human T cells and chemical hapten exposure. Described time point: patch test 2, 6 weeks after DPC sensitization. Noted treatment: therapeutic diphenylcyclopropenone sensitization with weekly scalp DPC. The starting material, unfractionated whole blood, was used for total RNA extraction. This clonotype was detected only a few times. TCRdb re-analysed the RACE reads in MiXCR, keeping a single row per CDR3 protein. The sample yields 80,000 to 95,000 distinct CDR3 sequences, roughly 12% seen once. Germline CDR1 and CDR2: SGHTA and FQGTGA. There are 16 residues in the CDR3. The trim removed 3 bases at V and 1 base at J, leaving 3 bases unmatched.

The source was whole blood, collected in connection with sensitization to the hapten diphenylcyclopropenone (DPC). The chain employs TRBV7-3 and TRBJ2-2, with TRBD2 identical over 9 bases. This sequence was found in a young man with alopecia areata. Some clones in this sample may be carry-over from other donors' samples. The CDR3 spells CASSFASGENTGELFF. The CDR3 DNA reads TGTGCCAGCAGCTTCGCTAGCGGGGAGAACACCGGGGAGCTGTTTTTT. Filled out from reference TRBV7-3 and TRBJ2-2, the complete variable domain reads GAGVSQTPSNKVTEKGKYVELRCDPISGHTALYWYRQSLGQGPEFLIYFQGTGAADDSGLPNDRFFAVRPEGSVSTLKIQRTERGDSAVYLCASSFASGENTGELFFGEGSRLTVL.